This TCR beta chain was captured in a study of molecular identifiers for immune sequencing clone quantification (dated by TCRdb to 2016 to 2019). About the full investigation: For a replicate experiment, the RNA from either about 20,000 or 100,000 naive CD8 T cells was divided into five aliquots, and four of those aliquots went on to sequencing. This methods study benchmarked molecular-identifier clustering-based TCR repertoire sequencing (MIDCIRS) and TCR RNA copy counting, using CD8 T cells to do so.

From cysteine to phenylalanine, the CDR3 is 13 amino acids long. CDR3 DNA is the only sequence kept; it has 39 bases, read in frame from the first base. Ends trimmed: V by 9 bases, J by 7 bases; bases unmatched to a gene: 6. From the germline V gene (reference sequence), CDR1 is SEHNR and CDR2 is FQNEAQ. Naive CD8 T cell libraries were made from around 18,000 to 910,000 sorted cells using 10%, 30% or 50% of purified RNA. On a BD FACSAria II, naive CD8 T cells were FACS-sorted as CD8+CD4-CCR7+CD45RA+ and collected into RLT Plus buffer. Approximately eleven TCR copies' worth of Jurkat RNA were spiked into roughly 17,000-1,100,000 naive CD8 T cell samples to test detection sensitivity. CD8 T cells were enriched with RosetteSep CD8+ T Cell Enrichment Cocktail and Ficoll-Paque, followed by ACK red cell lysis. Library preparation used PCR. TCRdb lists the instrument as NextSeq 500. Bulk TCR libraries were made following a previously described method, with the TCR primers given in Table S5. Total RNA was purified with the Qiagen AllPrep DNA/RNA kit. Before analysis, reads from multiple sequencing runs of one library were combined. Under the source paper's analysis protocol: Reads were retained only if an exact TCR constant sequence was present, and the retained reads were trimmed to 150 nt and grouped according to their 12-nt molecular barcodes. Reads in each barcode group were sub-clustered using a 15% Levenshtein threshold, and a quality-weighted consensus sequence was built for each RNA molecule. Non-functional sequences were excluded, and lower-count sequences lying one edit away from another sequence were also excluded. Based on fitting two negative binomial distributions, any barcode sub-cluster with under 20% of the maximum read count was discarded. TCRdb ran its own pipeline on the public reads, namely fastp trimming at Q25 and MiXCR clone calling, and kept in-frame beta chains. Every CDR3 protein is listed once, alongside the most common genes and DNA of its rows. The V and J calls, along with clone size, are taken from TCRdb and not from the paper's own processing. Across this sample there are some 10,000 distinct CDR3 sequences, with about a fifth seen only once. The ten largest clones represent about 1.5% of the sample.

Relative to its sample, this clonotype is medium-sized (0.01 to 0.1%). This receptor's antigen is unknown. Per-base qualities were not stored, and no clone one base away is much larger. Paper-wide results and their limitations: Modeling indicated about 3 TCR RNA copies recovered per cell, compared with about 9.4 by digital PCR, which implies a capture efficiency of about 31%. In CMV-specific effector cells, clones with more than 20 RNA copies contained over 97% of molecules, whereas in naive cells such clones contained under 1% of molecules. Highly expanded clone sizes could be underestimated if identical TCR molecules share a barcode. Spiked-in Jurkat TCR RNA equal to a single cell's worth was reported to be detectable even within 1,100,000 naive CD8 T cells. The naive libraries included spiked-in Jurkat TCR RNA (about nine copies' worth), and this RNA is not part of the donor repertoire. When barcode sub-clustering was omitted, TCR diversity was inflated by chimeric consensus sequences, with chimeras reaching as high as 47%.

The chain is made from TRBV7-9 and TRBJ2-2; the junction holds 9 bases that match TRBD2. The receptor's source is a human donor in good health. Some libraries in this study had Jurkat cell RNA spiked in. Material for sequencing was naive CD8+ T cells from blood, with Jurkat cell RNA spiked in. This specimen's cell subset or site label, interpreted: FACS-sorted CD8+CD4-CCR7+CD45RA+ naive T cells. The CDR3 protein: CASSGLAIGELFF. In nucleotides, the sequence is TGTGCCAGTTCCGGACTAGCGATCGGGGAGCTGTTTTTT.